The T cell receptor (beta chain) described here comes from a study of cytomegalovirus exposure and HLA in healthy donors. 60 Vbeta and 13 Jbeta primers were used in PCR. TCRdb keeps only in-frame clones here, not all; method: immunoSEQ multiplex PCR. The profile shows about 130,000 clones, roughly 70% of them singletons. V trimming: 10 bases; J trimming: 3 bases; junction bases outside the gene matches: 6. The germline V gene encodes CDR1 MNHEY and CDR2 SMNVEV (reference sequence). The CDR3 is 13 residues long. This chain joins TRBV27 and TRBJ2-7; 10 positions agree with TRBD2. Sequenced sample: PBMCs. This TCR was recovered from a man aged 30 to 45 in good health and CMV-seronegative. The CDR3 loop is CATRGLAVYEQYF. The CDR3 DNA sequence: TGTGCCACCCGAGGACTAGCGGTCTACGAGCAGTACTTC.